This record concerns one T cell receptor (beta chain) sequence. The antigen is not known. The sample belongs to a study of Ad26.COV2.S vaccination and SARS-CoV-2 variants. For the study at large: Donor allocation was to the COV1001 Ad26.COV2.S trial arm. Ad26.COV2.S was injected intramuscularly once or twice, 56 days apart. Study-wide results and caveats: There was a possibility that the TCR breadth and depth analyses underestimated total T cell responses.

CDR1 is MNHEY and CDR2 is SVGAGI in the germline V gene. This CDR3 comprises 15 residues. Germline trimming cut 6 bases from V and 1 base from J; bases unmatched to any gene: 4. The table came from immunoSEQ multiplex PCR; TCRdb's copy has only in-frame clones and leaves some out. This sample carries some 340,000 clones, 85% to 90% of them seen once, and the ten largest clones take 1.9%. Treatment defined: around 19 received Ad26.COV2.S at low or high dose, single or two shots; five or six received placebo; per-sample allocation not given. Collection of samples fell on day 63 after the first vaccine or placebo injection. Adults aged 18-55 years in Boston included the donor.

This chain connects TRBV6-5 to TRBJ1-1; 11 bases fit TRBD1. The sequenced sample was peripheral blood, obtained in a trial of Ad26.COV2.S vaccine versus placebo. The source is a person aged 18-65 years who received the Ad26.COV2.S COVID-19 vaccine or a placebo. CDR3 nucleotide sequence: TGTGCCAGCAGCCGGACAGGGGGCAAGAACACTGAAGCTTTCTTT. This sequence encodes CASSRTGGKNTEAFF.